This T cell receptor (beta chain) was captured by sequencing in a study of cytomegalovirus exposure and HLA in healthy donors. V was clipped by 5 bases and J by 6 bases; unmatched bases: 10. The CDR3 runs to 16 residues. Germline V gene lookup returns CDR1 LNHDA and CDR2 SQIVND (reference sequence). An approximately 120-subject validation cohort, separate from the approximately 670-subject first cohort, supplied the donors. Broader study findings: The classifier was said to identify cytomegalovirus status with high specificity and sensitivity. Specificity of three CMV-associated chains for CMV antigens was verified in vitro. Cytomegalovirus association was assigned to about 180 TCR beta chains.

This clone was counted once. The target antigen is unknown. Some clones are missing from TCRdb's copy, which holds only in-frame ones; the method was immunoSEQ multiplex PCR. Among 350,000 or so clones listed, 75% to 90% were seen once. What was sequenced was PBMCs. The clonotype was recovered from a woman aged 18-29 years in good health and CMV-seronegative. The chain joins TRBV19 to TRBJ1-5, with TRBD1 matching 10 bases. For the CDR3, the DNA is TGTGCCAGTAGTCTCGAAGCCGGGACAGGGGTTCAGCCCCAGCATTTT. Its protein is CASSLEAGTGVQPQHF.